This TCR beta chain was identified in a study of T cell responses to AZD1222 COVID-19 vaccine. Study-wide results and limits: Among spike-specific TCRs, nearly half reportedly target unmutated variant regions.

Generated by immunoSEQ multiplex PCR, the TCRdb table keeps only in-frame clones and is missing some. Here the sample spans about 84,000 clones, 75% to 95% being singletons. Per germline, CDR1 MNHEY and CDR2 SVGAGI. This CDR3 has 15 residues. The V end was cut by 0 bases, the J end by 4 bases, with 10 bases between. Of note for this clone: Its antigen is currently unknown.

Source: peripheral blood, taken 28 days after the second AZD1222 dose. This sequence was found in an adult who received the AZD1222 COVID-19 vaccine. The rearrangement links TRBV6-5 to TRBJ1-3; D gene uncertain. The CDR3 nucleotides read TGTGCCAGCAGTTACTCGACCCAGCGGGGAAACACCATATATTTT. Its protein product is CASSYSTQRGNTIYF.